This T cell receptor beta chain is drawn from a study of blood T cell repertoires in COVID-19. On the study more broadly: COVID-19 samples from acute and convalescent phases originated in the United States, Italy and Spain. T cells, B-cell-depleted T cells, or PBMCs provided the cDNA or gDNA that served as material.

This CDR3 has 15 amino acids. Germline CDR1 is MNHEY and CDR2 is SVGAGI. Unmatched junction bases numbered 6, after V lost 5 bases and J lost 2 bases. Original processing methods: For nucleated cells, counts were estimated from reference gene primer amplification. The data were produced by immunoSEQ multiplex PCR, yet TCRdb's version contains in-frame clones alone and is incomplete. Clone size and V and J calls were adopted from that table, with D and trimming inferred from the DNA. Altogether 70,000 or so clones are present, about 80% being singletons, with the ten largest covering 15% to 19%. The receptor was derived from a human donor in a cohort sampled during active COVID-19. Sequenced material: peripheral blood. The genes are TRBV6-5 and TRBJ2-5, with 9 nucleotides matching TRBD2. The CDR3 DNA sequence: TGTGCCAGCAGTAGGACTAGCGCAAAACAAGAGACCCAGTACTTC. Translation: CASSRTSAKQETQYF.